The 28 T cell receptor beta chains listed next were all sequenced from one sample in a study of metastatic and nonmetastatic thyroid tumors. TCRdb recomputed clones from the PCR reads via MiXCR. The table lists around 37,000 clones, 20% of them singletons. The entire patient cohort was treatment-naive prior to thyroid surgery. The sample taken for sequencing was blood. These receptors all come from a female donor with papillary thyroid cancer or a benign thyroid nodule (not recorded which). Some clones in this sample may be carry-over from other donors' samples.

The chain is built from TRBV6-1 and TRBJ1-2, with D perhaps TRBD1 (6 bases). Trimming shortened V by 7 bases and J by 2 bases, and 20 bases separated the two germline ends. There are 16 residues in the CDR3. Germline-derived CDR1 and CDR2 are MNHNS and SASEGT. CDR3 nucleotides: TGTGCCAGCACCCTGCGCGGGGGCGGGTTAAACTATGGCTACACCTTC. It encodes CASTLRGGGLNYGYTF.

The chain employs TRBV5-5 and TRBJ1-2; D gene ambiguous. Germline-derived CDR1 and CDR2 are SGHKS and YYEKEE (reference sequence). The CDR3 consists of 14 residues. V was shortened by 0 bases and J by 4 bases, with 10 bases between the two germline ends. DNA for the CDR3: TGTGCCAGCAGCTTGGGCGGGAGAGGCTATGGCTACACCTTC. Amino acid sequence: CASSLGGRGYGYTF.

In this sample, this clone turned up many times. The V and J genes are TRBV11-3 and TRBJ2-7; TRBD2 matches at 8 bases. The V segment lost 5 bases and the J segment 3 bases; nucleotides outside the gene matches: 6. From germline, CDR1 is SGHNT and CDR2 YENEEA. The CDR3 is made up of 14 amino acids. The CDR3 DNA sequence: TGTGCCAGCAGCCACCGGGGGGGCGGCTACGAGCAGTACTTC. It yields the protein CASSHRGGGYEQYF.

This clone is deemed medium-sized (0.01 to 0.1%). The rearrangement links TRBV28 to TRBJ2-7, with D unresolved. CDR1 and CDR2 from the germline V gene are MDHEN and SYDVKM. V lost 8 bases and J lost 4, with 15 bases in between. The CDR3 consists of 13 residues. CDR3 coding DNA: TGTGCCAGCGCTGAGGCGTTGGGTTACGAGCAGTACTTC. This codes for CASAEALGYEQYF.

This clone was detected only a few times. The gene calls are TRBV2 and TRBJ2-7, with 12 bases matching TRBD1. Germline V gene lookup returns CDR1 SNHLY and CDR2 FYNNEI. The length of the CDR3 is 15 residues. V lost 7 bases and J lost 4; bases outside the gene matches: 8. CDR3 coding DNA: TGTGCCAGCACAGTCGGGACAGGGGGCGCATACGAGCAGTACTTC. Encoded protein: CASTVGTGGAYEQYF.

This clone was seen many times. The chain links TRBV2 to TRBJ1-5; D may be TRBD1 (6 bases). CDR3 length equals 15 residues. Germline V gene lookup returns CDR1 SNHLY and CDR2 FYNNEI. Trimming took 6 bases from V and 1 from J, leaving 13 bases between them. CDR3 nucleotides: TGTGCCAGCAGCGGGGACCAGGGGAGCAATCAGCCCCAGCATTTT. This translates into CASSGDQGSNQPQHF. The whole variable domain, remainder taken from reference TRBV2 and TRBJ1-5, is EPEVTQTPSHQVTQMGQEVILRCVPISNHLYFYWYRQILGQKVEFLVSFYNNEISEKSEIFDDQFSVERPDGSNFTLKIRSTKLEDSAMYFCASSGDQGSNQPQHFGDGTRLSIL.

Turning to this clone: The junction departs from the called germline gene at one end, perhaps through a read error. The V and J genes are TRBV10-3 and TRBJ2-7, with TRBD1 matching over 9 bases. CDR3 length equals 14 residues. Germline CDR1 is ENHRY and CDR2 is SYGVKD. The CDR3 bases are TGTGCCGTCAGCCCGGACAGGGGCTCCTACGAGGAGTACTTC. Protein: CAVSPDRGSYEEYF.

The table lists this clone with many counts. V gene TRBV5-5 combines with J gene TRBJ2-7; maybe TRBD1 (5 bases). The CDR3 runs 13 residues. V shed 7 bases and J shed 3 bases, with 14 bases lying between them. The germline V gene encodes CDR1 SGHKS and CDR2 YYEKEE (reference sequence). CDR3 nucleotide sequence: TGTGCCAGCGCCAGCAGGGCTAACTACGAGCAGTACTTC. Translation gives CASASRANYEQYF.

This clone was recorded at least ten times. The chain has TRBV5-5 and TRBJ1-5; weak D call: TRBD1 (5 bases). Trimming removed 2 bases at V and 2 bases at J, with 11 bases between. The germline gives CDR1 SGHKS, CDR2 YYEKEE (reference sequence). The CDR3 is made up of 15 amino acids. CDR3 in amino acids: CASSLVTGRNQPQHF. In DNA form, the CDR3 reads TGTGCCAGCAGCTTAGTTACGGGACGCAATCAGCCCCAGCATTTT.

This clone appeared many times. This chain links TRBV11-2 with TRBJ2-2; tentative D call: TRBD2 (5 bases). The CDR3 has 14 residues. The ends were cut back, 0 bases at V and 6 bases at J, with 8 bases in the middle. CDR1 SGHAT and CDR2 FQNNGV come from the germline V gene. The CDR3 protein is CASSLDQRAGELFF. The CDR3 nucleotides read TGTGCCAGCAGCTTAGATCAGAGGGCCGGGGAGCTGTTTTTT.

This clone was seen repeatedly, ten times or more. This chain connects TRBV5-4 to TRBJ2-7; 12 bases align to TRBD2. CDR3 length: 14 residues. V shed 5 bases and J 1 base; nucleotides not matched to a gene: 1. Germline CDR1 is SGHNT and CDR2 is YYREEE (reference sequence). CDR3 nucleotide sequence: TGTGCCAGCAGGCTAGCGGGAGGGTCCTACGAGCAGTACTTC. Residues: CASRLAGGSYEQYF.

This clone is medium-sized by share. The chain combines TRBV27 with TRBJ1-2; 7 bases fit TRBD1. The V gene's germline CDR1 is MNHEY and CDR2 SMNVEV (reference sequence). CDR3 size: 13 residues. Losses at the gene ends were 5 bases for V and 7 bases for J; bases not matched to a gene: 7. For the CDR3, the DNA is TGTGCCAGCAGTGGCCGGGACAGTCGTGGCTACACCTTC. Its protein product is CASSGRDSRGYTF.

This clone was recorded many times. The V and J genes are TRBV25-1 and TRBJ1-1, with unresolved D. The length of the CDR3 is 13 residues. Germline CDR1 is MGHDK and CDR2 is SYGVNS. V lost 4 bases to trimming and J lost 3 bases, with 9 bases between them. CDR3 loop: CASSGRADTEAFF. CDR3 sequence (DNA): TGTGCCAGCAGTGGCCGGGCCGACACTGAAGCTTTCTTT.

This clone was observed at least ten times. The chain couples TRBV7-9 to TRBJ2-1; tentatively, D is TRBD1 (6 bases). The length of the CDR3 is 15 residues. The germline V gene encodes CDR1 SEHNR and CDR2 FQNEAQ (reference sequence). Trimming stripped 2 bases from V and 7 bases from J, with 15 bases between. CDR3 in amino acids: CASSLPRERGNEQFF. The DNA of the CDR3 is TGTGCCAGCAGCTTACCCCGTGAAAGGGGGAATGAGCAGTTCTTC. Full variable domain (outside the CDR3, taken from reference TRBV7-9 and TRBJ2-1): DTGVSQNPRHKITKRGQNVTFRCDPISEHNRLYWYRQTLGQGPEFLTYFQNEAQLEKSRLLSDRFSAERPKGSFSTLEIQRTEQGDSAMYLCASSLPRERGNEQFFGPGTRLTVL.

The chain couples TRBV5-1 to TRBJ2-2, with D unclear. Germline V gene sequence: CDR1 SGHRS, CDR2 YFSETQ. Trimming took 6 bases from V and 1 from J, leaving 13 bases between them. This CDR3 region has 15 residues. As DNA, the CDR3 is TGCGCCAGCATACGGGTCCTACAGAACACCGGGGAGCTGTTTTTT. It specifies CASIRVLQNTGELFF.

In this sample, this clone turned up many times. The genes are TRBV7-2 and TRBJ2-3; perhaps TRBD2 as D (5 bases). Germline V gene lookup returns CDR1 SGHTA and CDR2 FQGNSA. The CDR3 spans 14 residues. Trimming removed 8 bases at V and 2 bases at J, with 14 bases between. DNA for the CDR3: TGTGCCAGCGGCTCCGGACTGATCACAGATACGCAGTATTTT. It yields the protein CASGSGLITDTQYF.

This clone was seen repeatedly, ten times or more. The genes are TRBV18 and TRBJ2-3, with a tentative D call TRBD2 (6 bases). The V gene lost 1 base and the J gene lost 1 base, with 9 bases spanning the gap. From germline, CDR1 is KGHSH and CDR2 LQKENI. The CDR3 covers 15 residues. CDR3 coding DNA: TGTGCCAGCTCACCACTAGCGGCGGGCACAGATACGCAGTATTTT. It translates to CASSPLAAGTDTQYF.

This clone occurred many times. The chain has TRBV24-1 and TRBJ2-5; the D gene is possibly TRBD2 (6 bases). Trimming pared 4 bases from V and 5 bases from J, leaving 16 bases between. The CDR3 length is 15 residues. In germline, CDR1 is KGHDR, CDR2 SFDVKD. CDR3 DNA: TGTGCCACCAGTGACCCGGGGGACCCCGGGGAGACCCAGTACTTC. It encodes CATSDPGDPGETQYF.

The chain has TRBV11-2 and TRBJ2-3, with 8 bases matching TRBD2. CDR3 length: 18 residues. The V gene end was trimmed by 1 base and the J gene end by 3 bases; junction bases not matched to a gene: 12. CDR1 and CDR2 (germline): SGHAT, FQNNGV. The CDR3 spells CASSLVVSGAPETDTQYF. As DNA, the CDR3 is TGTGCCAGCAGCTTAGTCGTTAGCGGGGCCCCAGAAACAGATACGCAGTATTTT.

This clone was detected ten times or more. A read error may produce the germline difference seen at one junction end. The J gene is TRBJ2-1, the V gene TRBV28, with 9 bases lining up with TRBD1. Germline loops: CDR1 MDHEN, CDR2 SYDVKM. This CDR3 region has 15 residues. The DNA of the CDR3 is TGTGTCAGCAGACCCTCCGGGACAGGGTACAATGAGCAGTTCTTC. Translation gives CVSRPSGTGYNEQFF.

This clone was seen a handful of times. The chain employs TRBV25-1 and TRBJ1-2; D possibly corresponds to TRBD1 (6 bases). Between the trimmed V and J ends, which lost 4 bases and 5 bases, there was a span of 11 bases. The CDR3 sequence is 13 residues long. Germline CDR1 MGHDK, CDR2 SYGVNS. This CDR3 is CASSAGQLYGYTF. The CDR3 DNA reads TGTGCCAGCAGTGCGGGACAACTGTATGGCTACACCTTC.

This clone was detected a few times. A much larger clone sits a single nucleotide away, making a read error possible. Since no conserved phenylalanine or tryptophan closes the CDR3, a read error is the likely cause. The V call is TRBV4-1, the J call TRBJ2-1; maybe TRBD2 (5 bases). The CDR3 runs to 16 residues. V lost 0 bases and J 6 bases, leaving 15 bases between the germline ends. Germline-derived CDR1 and CDR2 are MGHRA and YSYEKL. The CDR3 DNA sequence: TGCGCCAGCAGCCAAGAAGAGGACTCCTTTCCCAATGAGCAGTTCCTC. Its translation: CASSQEEDSFPNEQFL.

Many counts were recorded for this clone. The chain joins TRBV5-5 to TRBJ2-7; 9 bases match TRBD2. The V gene's germline CDR1 is SGHKS and CDR2 YYEKEE (reference sequence). This CDR3 contains 16 residues. J lost 7 bases, V lost 1 base, and 12 bases had no gene match. CDR3 DNA sequence: TGTGCCAGCAGCTTGTTTGCCTCAATAGCGGGAGATGAGCAGTACTTC. Translation: CASSLFASIAGDEQYF.

This clone was counted many times. The CDR3 loop reads CSVRQGRTGELFF. The CDR3 coding sequence is TGCAGCGTTCGGCAGGGGCGTACCGGGGAGCTGTTTTTT. This chain uses TRBV29-1 with TRBJ2-2; D is perhaps TRBD1 (6 bases). The CDR3 length is 13 residues. Per germline, CDR1 SQVTM and CDR2 ANQGSEA. The germline V and J ends were trimmed by 5 bases and 5 bases, with 12 bases remaining between them.

This clone was detected ten times or more. J is TRBJ2-3 and V is TRBV2; tentative D call: TRBD2 (5 bases). Per germline, CDR1 SNHLY and CDR2 FYNNEI. This CDR3 contains 11 residues. V lost 6 bases and J lost 15, with 16 bases in between. In DNA, the CDR3 is TGTGCCAGCAGGGCCCTTGCGGGTAGTTATTTT. Translation gives CASRALAGSYF.

Only a few counts were recorded for this clone. The chain employs TRBV12-3 or TRBV12-4 and TRBJ1-1; unclear D gene. The CDR3 extends over 13 amino acids. The V end was cut by 10 bases, the J end by 1 base, with 13 bases between. The CDR3 DNA reads as TGTGCCACCAGCCTTTACAGGAACACTGAAGCTTTCTTT. Protein: CATSLYRNTEAFF.

Of note for this clone: This same CDR3 is encoded by further DNA sequences in the sample. The chain recombines TRBV7-9 with TRBJ2-7; D unclear. Germline CDR1 and CDR2: SEHNR and FQNEAQ (reference sequence). There are 15 residues in the CDR3. V was cut by 1 base and J by 2 bases, with 12 bases left in between. This chain's CDR3 is CASSLVAGSTYEQYF. The CDR3 bases are TGTGCCAGCAGCTTAGTGGCTGGGTCCACCTACGAGCAGTACTTC.

J is TRBJ1-5 and V is TRBV19; no definite D call. Trimming took 3 bases from V and 6 from J, leaving 9 bases between them. Germline V gene sequence: CDR1 LNHDA, CDR2 SQIVND (reference sequence). The CDR3 is made up of 13 amino acids. CDR3 in amino acids: CASSMMVGQPQHF. CDR3 bases: TGTGCCAGTAGTATGATGGTGGGTCAGCCCCAGCATTTT.